These T cell receptor beta chains were read from a single sample in a study of T cells in localized non-small cell lung cancer. Generated by immunoSEQ multiplex PCR, the TCRdb table keeps only in-frame clones and is missing some. The table has around 80,000 clones, around 80% seen once. This sample comprised PBMCs, obtained before any cancer treatment. The receptor source for this set is a man aged 35 to 70 with stage II squamous cell lung carcinoma. CDR3s include the opening cysteine and the closing phenylalanine or tryptophan. A D gene is named only where the DNA matches it firmly. Size is omitted from some rows. Given values are once, few, many or a class for expanded clones.

j_gene: TRBJ2-7
abundance: once
v_gene: TRBV7-9
d_gene: TRBD1
CDR3aa: CASSPPDRGSYEQYF
CDR3nt: TGTGCCAGCAGCCCCCCCGACAGGGGCTCCTACGAGCAGTACTTC

j_gene: TRBJ2-4
abundance: -
v_gene: TRBV7-8
d_gene: -
CDR3aa: CASSLSLAKNIQYF
CDR3nt: TGTGCCAGCAGCTTAAGTCTAGCCAAAAACATTCAGTACTTC

j_gene: TRBJ2-6
abundance: -
v_gene: TRBV7-2
d_gene: -
CDR3aa: CASRNDRFAGANVLTF
CDR3nt: TGTGCCAGCAGGAATGACAGATTCGCTGGGGCCAACGTCCTGACTTTC

j_gene: TRBJ2-1
abundance: once
v_gene: TRBV12-2
d_gene: -
CDR3aa: CASRSSPTCDNEQFF
CDR3nt: TGTGCAAGTCGCTCCTCCCCAACGTGCGACAATGAGCAGTTCTTC

j_gene: TRBJ2-3
abundance: -
v_gene: TRBV29-1
d_gene: -
CDR3aa: CSGKDRQPTDTQYF
CDR3nt: TGCAGCGGGAAGGACCGCCAACCCACAGATACGCAGTATTTT

j_gene: TRBJ1-1
abundance: -
v_gene: TRBV7-3
d_gene: TRBD1
CDR3aa: CASSPGTEGEAFF
CDR3nt: TGTGCCAGCAGCCCCGGGACAGAGGGAGAAGCTTTCTTT

j_gene: TRBJ1-4
abundance: -
v_gene: TRBV19
d_gene: TRBD1
CDR3aa: CASTATRDRESATNEKLFF
CDR3nt: TGTGCCAGCACCGCCACCCGGGACAGGGAATCGGCAACTAATGAAAAACTGTTTTTT

j_gene: TRBJ1-2
abundance: -
v_gene: TRBV7-9
d_gene: -
CDR3aa: CASSPKYGGGSNGYTF
CDR3nt: TGTGCCAGCAGCCCCAAGTATGGGGGCGGTTCCAATGGCTACACCTTC

j_gene: TRBJ2-7
abundance: -
v_gene: TRBV6-5
d_gene: TRBD2
CDR3aa: CASSPGGDEQYF
CDR3nt: TGTGCCAGCAGCCCCGGGGGGGACGAGCAGTACTTC

j_gene: TRBJ2-1
abundance: -
v_gene: TRBV5-1
d_gene: TRBD2
CDR3aa: CASSLSSGPQFF
CDR3nt: TGCGCCAGCAGCTTGTCTAGCGGACCGCAGTTCTTC

j_gene: TRBJ2-1
abundance: -
v_gene: TRBV15
d_gene: TRBD2
CDR3aa: CATSGQGGPVVEQFF
CDR3nt: TGTGCCACCAGTGGCCAGGGAGGGCCGGTTGTTGAGCAGTTCTTC

j_gene: TRBJ2-3
abundance: -
v_gene: TRBV30
d_gene: -
CDR3aa: CAWSVTLASDTQYF
CDR3nt: TGTGCCTGGAGTGTAACTCTAGCTTCAGATACGCAGTATTTT

j_gene: TRBJ2-2
abundance: -
v_gene: TRBV4-2
d_gene: TRBD2
CDR3aa: CASSPGLAGNTGELFF
CDR3nt: TGTGCCAGCAGCCCCGGACTAGCGGGGAACACCGGGGAGCTGTTTTTT

j_gene: TRBJ2-4
abundance: -
v_gene: TRBV25-1
d_gene: -
CDR3aa: CASSEPGLAKNIQYF
CDR3nt: TGTGCCAGCAGTGAACCAGGACTAGCCAAAAACATTCAGTACTTC

j_gene: TRBJ1-1
abundance: -
v_gene: TRBV9
d_gene: -
CDR3aa: CASSVDGAGQNTEAFF
CDR3nt: TGTGCCAGCAGCGTAGACGGGGCAGGGCAGAACACTGAAGCTTTCTTT

j_gene: TRBJ1-3
abundance: -
v_gene: TRBV5-1
d_gene: -
CDR3aa: CASSVGPGNGNTIYF
CDR3nt: TGCGCCAGCAGCGTGGGGCCAGGGAATGGAAACACCATATATTTT

j_gene: TRBJ2-4
abundance: -
v_gene: TRBV27
d_gene: -
CDR3aa: CASSFGRASIQYF
CDR3nt: TGTGCCAGCAGTTTTGGGCGGGCTAGCATTCAGTACTTC

j_gene: TRBJ1-5
abundance: -
v_gene: TRBV7-9
d_gene: -
CDR3aa: CASSPGPRQPQHF
CDR3nt: TGTGCCAGCAGCCCCGGACCTCGGCAGCCCCAGCATTTT

j_gene: TRBJ2-1
abundance: -
v_gene: TRBV5-1
d_gene: TRBD2
CDR3aa: CASSLAGLASNEQFF
CDR3nt: TGCGCCAGCAGCTTGGCTGGACTAGCTTCCAATGAGCAGTTCTTC

j_gene: TRBJ2-2
abundance: -
v_gene: TRBV11-3
d_gene: TRBD1
CDR3aa: CASSLARQGNTGELFF
CDR3nt: TGTGCCAGCAGCTTGGCTCGACAGGGAAACACCGGGGAGCTGTTTTTT

j_gene: TRBJ1-1
abundance: once
v_gene: TRBV7-3
d_gene: -
CDR3aa: CASSLRGSLAAEAFF
CDR3nt: TGTGCCAGCAGCTTAAGAGGCTCCCTGGCCGCTGAAGCTTTCTTT

j_gene: TRBJ2-3
abundance: -
v_gene: TRBV14
d_gene: -
CDR3aa: CASSQGQDTQYF
CDR3nt: TGTGCCAGCAGCCAAGGGCAGGATACGCAGTATTTT

j_gene: TRBJ2-5
abundance: few
v_gene: TRBV2
d_gene: TRBD1
CDR3aa: CASRKGTGAQETQYF
CDR3nt: TGTGCCAGCAGGAAAGGGACAGGGGCGCAAGAGACCCAGTACTTC

j_gene: TRBJ2-7
abundance: -
v_gene: TRBV5-4
d_gene: TRBD1
CDR3aa: CASSLQGAHEQYF
CDR3nt: TGTGCCAGCAGCTTGCAGGGGGCCCACGAGCAGTACTTC

j_gene: TRBJ2-7
abundance: -
v_gene: TRBV2
d_gene: TRBD1
CDR3aa: CASRNGQGAYEQYF
CDR3nt: TGTGCCAGCAGGAATGGACAGGGAGCCTACGAGCAGTACTTC

j_gene: TRBJ2-3
abundance: -
v_gene: TRBV5-6
d_gene: TRBD2
CDR3aa: CASSPPAGGGDTQYF
CDR3nt: TGTGCCAGCAGCCCTCCGGCCGGGGGGGGAGATACGCAGTATTTT

j_gene: TRBJ2-7
abundance: -
v_gene: TRBV7-9
d_gene: -
CDR3aa: CASSLDSLDYEQYF
CDR3nt: TGTGCCAGCAGCCTCGACAGTCTGGACTACGAGCAGTACTTC

j_gene: TRBJ1-1
abundance: -
v_gene: TRBV6-6
d_gene: -
CDR3aa: CASSRGREMNTEAFF
CDR3nt: TGTGCCAGCAGTAGGGGGAGAGAGATGAACACTGAAGCTTTCTTT

j_gene: TRBJ1-1
abundance: -
v_gene: TRBV27
d_gene: TRBD1
CDR3aa: CASSPRTRTGVVTEAFF
CDR3nt: TGTGCCAGCAGTCCTCGGACCCGGACAGGGGTGGTCACTGAAGCTTTCTTT

j_gene: TRBJ1-1
abundance: -
v_gene: TRBV30
d_gene: -
CDR3aa: CAWSGLEDTEAFF
CDR3nt: TGTGCCTGGAGTGGTCTAGAGGACACTGAAGCTTTCTTT

j_gene: TRBJ2-5
abundance: -
v_gene: TRBV2
d_gene: TRBD1
CDR3aa: CASEGDRALRGTQYF
CDR3nt: TGTGCCAGTGAAGGGGACAGGGCCCTTCGGGGGACCCAGTACTTC

j_gene: TRBJ2-3
abundance: -
v_gene: TRBV11-3
d_gene: -
CDR3aa: CASKGGTDTQYF
CDR3nt: TGTGCCAGCAAGGGGGGCACAGATACGCAGTATTTT

j_gene: TRBJ1-1
abundance: -
v_gene: TRBV10-3
d_gene: TRBD1
CDR3aa: CASQGAVGTEAFF
CDR3nt: TGTGCCAGTCAGGGGGCAGTGGGCACTGAAGCTTTCTTT

j_gene: TRBJ1-5
abundance: -
v_gene: TRBV7-2
d_gene: -
CDR3aa: CASSLARQNQPQHF
CDR3nt: TGTGCCAGCAGCTTAGCGCGACAGAATCAGCCCCAGCATTTT

j_gene: TRBJ2-7
abundance: -
v_gene: TRBV6-5
d_gene: -
CDR3aa: CASSTPGHFRQYF
CDR3nt: TGTGCCAGCAGTACCCCGGGGCATTTTCGGCAGTACTTC

j_gene: TRBJ2-1
abundance: -
v_gene: TRBV6-6
d_gene: -
CDR3aa: CASSRPTSSYNEQFF
CDR3nt: TGTGCCAGCAGCCGACCAACCTCCTCCTACAATGAGCAGTTCTTC

j_gene: TRBJ2-7
abundance: -
v_gene: TRBV27
d_gene: -
CDR3aa: CASRPLSRGPYEQYF
CDR3nt: TGTGCCAGCAGACCCCTCTCACGGGGCCCCTACGAGCAGTACTTC

j_gene: TRBJ2-5
abundance: -
v_gene: TRBV15
d_gene: -
CDR3aa: CATSILGDWPQYF
CDR3nt: TGTGCCACCAGCATTCTTGGGGATTGGCCCCAGTACTTC

j_gene: TRBJ2-7
abundance: -
v_gene: TRBV18
d_gene: -
CDR3aa: CASSNSYEQYF
CDR3nt: TGTGCCAGCTCAAACTCCTACGAGCAGTACTTC

j_gene: TRBJ1-3
abundance: -
v_gene: TRBV6-5
d_gene: TRBD1
CDR3aa: CASSDRGRGNTIYF
CDR3nt: TGTGCCAGCAGTGACAGGGGGCGAGGAAACACCATATATTTT

j_gene: TRBJ1-1
abundance: -
v_gene: TRBV11-2
d_gene: TRBD1
CDR3aa: CASSLGSPGGHTEAFF
CDR3nt: TGTGCCAGCAGCTTAGGGTCTCCAGGGGGCCACACTGAAGCTTTCTTT

j_gene: TRBJ2-1
abundance: few
v_gene: TRBV28
d_gene: -
CDR3aa: CASSGLVGSSYNEQFF
CDR3nt: TGTGCCAGCAGTGGTTTAGTAGGTAGCTCCTACAATGAGCAGTTCTTC

j_gene: TRBJ2-5
abundance: -
v_gene: TRBV4-2
d_gene: -
CDR3aa: CASSQSVQETQYF
CDR3nt: TGTGCCAGCAGCCAGAGTGTCCAAGAGACCCAGTACTTC

j_gene: TRBJ1-1
abundance: -
v_gene: TRBV11-1
d_gene: -
CDR3aa: CASSLPAGGYTEAFF
CDR3nt: TGTGCCAGCAGCTTGCCCGCGGGGGGCTACACTGAAGCTTTCTTT

j_gene: TRBJ1-5
abundance: -
v_gene: TRBV7-2
d_gene: -
CDR3aa: CASSPSGQISNQPQHF
CDR3nt: TGTGCCAGCAGCCCATCAGGACAGATTAGCAATCAGCCCCAGCATTTT

j_gene: TRBJ1-5
abundance: -
v_gene: TRBV2
d_gene: TRBD1
CDR3aa: CASSRDRGNQPQHF
CDR3nt: TGTGCCAGCAGCCGCGACAGGGGAAATCAGCCCCAGCATTTT

j_gene: TRBJ1-6
abundance: few
v_gene: TRBV28
d_gene: -
CDR3aa: CASSSVSSPLHF
CDR3nt: TGTGCCAGCAGTTCCGTGAGTTCACCCCTCCACTTT

j_gene: TRBJ1-1
abundance: few
v_gene: TRBV19
d_gene: -
CDR3aa: CASSIDERMADF
CDR3nt: TGTGCCAGTAGTATTGACGAACGGATGGCGGACTTT

j_gene: TRBJ1-1
abundance: few
v_gene: TRBV6-4
d_gene: -
CDR3aa: CASKEGNMNTEAFF
CDR3nt: TGTGCCAGCAAGGAGGGAAACATGAACACTGAAGCTTTCTTT

j_gene: TRBJ1-6
abundance: -
v_gene: TRBV30
d_gene: TRBD1
CDR3aa: CAWRGDRGNSPLHF
CDR3nt: TGTGCCTGGAGAGGGGACAGGGGCAATTCACCCCTCCACTTT

j_gene: TRBJ1-2
abundance: once
v_gene: TRBV5-5
d_gene: -
CDR3aa: CASSLDARATHGYTF
CDR3nt: TGTGCCAGCAGCTTGGACGCCAGGGCTACCCATGGCTACACCTTC

j_gene: TRBJ2-1
abundance: -
v_gene: TRBV27
d_gene: TRBD2
CDR3aa: CASRGSSGSSYNEQFF
CDR3nt: TGTGCCAGCAGGGGAAGTAGCGGGAGCTCCTACAATGAGCAGTTCTTC

j_gene: TRBJ1-2
abundance: -
v_gene: TRBV5-6
d_gene: TRBD1
CDR3aa: CASSMGQGRFGYTF
CDR3nt: TGTGCCAGCAGCATGGGACAGGGGAGGTTTGGCTACACCTTC

j_gene: TRBJ2-3
abundance: -
v_gene: TRBV29-1
d_gene: -
CDR3aa: CSVKGGGSTDTQYF
CDR3nt: TGCAGCGTTAAGGGAGGGGGGAGCACAGATACGCAGTATTTT

j_gene: TRBJ2-3
abundance: -
v_gene: TRBV7-6
d_gene: -
CDR3aa: CASSLRQDTDTQYF
CDR3nt: TGTGCCAGCAGCTTAAGACAGGACACAGATACGCAGTATTTT

j_gene: TRBJ2-1
abundance: once
v_gene: TRBV7-7
d_gene: TRBD2
CDR3aa: CASSPGTSGPGEQFF
CDR3nt: TGTGCTAGCAGCCCCGGGACTAGCGGACCCGGGGAGCAGTTCTTC

j_gene: TRBJ1-2
abundance: -
v_gene: TRBV10-3
d_gene: -
CDR3aa: CAIRGTGTNYGYTF
CDR3nt: TGTGCCATCAGGGGGACCGGGACTAACTATGGCTACACCTTC

j_gene: TRBJ1-1
abundance: -
v_gene: TRBV18
d_gene: -
CDR3aa: CASSPRETEAFF
CDR3nt: TGTGCCAGCTCACCACGAGAGACTGAAGCTTTCTTT

j_gene: TRBJ2-6
abundance: -
v_gene: TRBV30
d_gene: -
CDR3aa: CAWSIGFLGQRHNVLTF
CDR3nt: TGTGCCTGGAGTATTGGTTTCCTCGGACAGAGGCACAACGTCCTGACTTTC

j_gene: TRBJ2-1
abundance: -
v_gene: TRBV2
d_gene: -
CDR3aa: CASRDYLNEQFF
CDR3nt: TGTGCCAGCAGGGACTACCTTAATGAGCAGTTCTTC